The subject of this entry is one TCR beta chain. What it binds is not known. Nominally healthy donors provided the samples, though records likely missed some immune exposures. The sample comes from a study of cytomegalovirus exposure and HLA in healthy donors. Primers: 60 Vbeta forward and 13 Jbeta reverse. The method was immunoSEQ multiplex PCR; TCRdb's version includes in-frame clones alone and lacks a portion of them. The table has around 190,000 clones, 65% to 90% seen once. Study-wide points: A cluster of highly shared sequence variants was likely a sequencing artifact. It was reported that the classifier diagnosed cytomegalovirus status with high specificity and sensitivity in both the original and validation cohorts. Some segments of the V type, notably TRBV6-2 and TRBV6-3, were excluded as indistinguishable.

Germline V gives CDR1 LNHDA, CDR2 SQIVND (reference sequence). Trimming at V came to 5 bases and at J to 7 bases, leaving 7 bases not matched to a gene. CDR3 size: 14 residues. The source material was PBMCs. The chain is built from TRBV19 and TRBJ1-5; 8 bases agree with TRBD1. The TCR sequence derives from a woman in her 50s in good health and CMV-seronegative. The CDR3: CASSLGQGGQPQHF. The CDR3 coding sequence is TGTGCCAGTAGTCTCGGACAGGGCGGCCAGCCCCAGCATTTT.